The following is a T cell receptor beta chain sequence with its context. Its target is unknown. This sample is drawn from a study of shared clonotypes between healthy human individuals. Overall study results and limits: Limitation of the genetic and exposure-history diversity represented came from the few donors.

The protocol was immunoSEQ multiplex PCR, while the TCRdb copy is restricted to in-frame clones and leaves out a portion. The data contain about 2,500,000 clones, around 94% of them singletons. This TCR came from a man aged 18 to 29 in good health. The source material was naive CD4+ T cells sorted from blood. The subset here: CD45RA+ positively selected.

The chain's CDR3 is CASSPGRAGLEQYF. CDR3 coding DNA: TGTGCCAGCAGCCCCGGACGGGCAGGGCTCGAGCAGTACTTC. The gene calls are TRBV13 and TRBJ2-7; D possibly corresponds to TRBD1 (5 bases). The V gene lost 5 bases and the J gene lost 6 bases, with 17 bases spanning the gap. The CDR3 covers 14 residues. The germline gives CDR1 PRHDT, CDR2 FYEKMQ (reference sequence).